This TCR beta chain was sequenced in a study of blood T cell repertoires in COVID-19. Across the study: Acute and convalescent COVID-19 specimens originated in the United States, Italy and Spain. The analysed material was cDNA or gDNA that came from T cells, B-cell-depleted T cells, or PBMCs.

Sequenced by immunoSEQ multiplex PCR; TCRdb stores in-frame clones only, minus some. This sample carries 300,000 to 450,000 clones, around 87% of them seen once, and the ten largest clones take 1.3%. Recovered status in Cohort 3 required two negative PCRs, clearance, or symptom resolution. The germline CDR1 and CDR2 sequences are MGHRA and YSYEKL. The germline V and J ends were trimmed by 0 bases and 7 bases, with 13 bases remaining between them. CDR3 length: 15 amino acids. This receptor was taken from a young man who had recovered from COVID-19. Input material: PBMCs or T cells enriched from blood (not recorded which). This rearrangement joins TRBV4-1 to TRBJ1-5, with D possibly being TRBD1 (6 bases). CDR3 loop: CASSQEEVGAQPQHF. Here the CDR3 DNA reads TGCGCCAGCAGCCAAGAAGAGGTGGGGGCGCAGCCCCAGCATTTT.